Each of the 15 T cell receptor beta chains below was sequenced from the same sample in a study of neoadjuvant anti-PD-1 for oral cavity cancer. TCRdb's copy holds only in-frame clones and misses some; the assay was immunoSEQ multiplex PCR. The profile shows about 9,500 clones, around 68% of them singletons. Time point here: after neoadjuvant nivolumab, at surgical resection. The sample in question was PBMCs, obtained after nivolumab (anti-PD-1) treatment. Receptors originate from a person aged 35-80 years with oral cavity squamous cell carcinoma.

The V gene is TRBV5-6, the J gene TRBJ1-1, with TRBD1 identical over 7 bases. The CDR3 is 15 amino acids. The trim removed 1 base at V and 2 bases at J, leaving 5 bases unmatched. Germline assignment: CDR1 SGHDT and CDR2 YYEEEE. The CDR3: CASSLPGQINTEAFF. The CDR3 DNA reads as TGTGCCAGCAGCTTGCCGGGACAGATAAACACTGAAGCTTTCTTT.

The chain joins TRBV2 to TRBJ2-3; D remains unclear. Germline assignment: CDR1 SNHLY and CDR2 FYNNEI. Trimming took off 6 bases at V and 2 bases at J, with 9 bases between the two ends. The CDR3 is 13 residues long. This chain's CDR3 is CASSVNPTDTQYF. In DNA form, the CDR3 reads TGTGCCAGCAGCGTTAACCCCACAGATACGCAGTATTTT. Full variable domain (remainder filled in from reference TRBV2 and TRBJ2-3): EPEVTQTPSHQVTQMGQEVILRCVPISNHLYFYWYRQILGQKVEFLVSFYNNEISEKSEIFDDQFSVERPDGSNFTLKIRSTKLEDSAMYFCASSVNPTDTQYFGPGTRLTVL.

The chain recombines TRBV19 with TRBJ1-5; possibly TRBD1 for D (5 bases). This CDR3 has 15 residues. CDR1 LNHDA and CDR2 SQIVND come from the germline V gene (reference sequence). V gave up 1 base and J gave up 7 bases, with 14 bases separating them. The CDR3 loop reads CASSIGQGSGQPQHF. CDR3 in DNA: TGTGCCAGTAGTATAGGGCAGGGTTCAGGCCAGCCCCAGCATTTT.

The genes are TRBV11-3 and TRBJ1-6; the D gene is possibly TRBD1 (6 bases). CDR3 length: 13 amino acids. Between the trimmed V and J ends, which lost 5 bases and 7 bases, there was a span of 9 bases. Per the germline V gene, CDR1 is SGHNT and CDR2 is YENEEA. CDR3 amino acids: CASSPGQNSPLHF. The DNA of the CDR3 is TGTGCCAGCAGCCCCGGACAGAATTCACCCCTCCACTTT.

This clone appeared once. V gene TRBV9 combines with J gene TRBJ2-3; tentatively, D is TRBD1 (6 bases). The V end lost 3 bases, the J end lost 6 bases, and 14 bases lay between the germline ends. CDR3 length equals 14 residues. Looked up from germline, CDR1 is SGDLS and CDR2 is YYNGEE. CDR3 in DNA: TGTGCCAGCAGCGGTGTAGGGGGTCCTGATACGCAGTATTTT. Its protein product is CASSGVGGPDTQYF.

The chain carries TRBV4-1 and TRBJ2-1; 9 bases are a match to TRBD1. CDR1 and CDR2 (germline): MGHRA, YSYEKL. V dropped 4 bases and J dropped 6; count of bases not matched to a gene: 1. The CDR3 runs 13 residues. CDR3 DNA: TGCGCCAGCAGCCTGACAGGGGGCAATGAGCAGTTCTTC. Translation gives CASSLTGGNEQFF.

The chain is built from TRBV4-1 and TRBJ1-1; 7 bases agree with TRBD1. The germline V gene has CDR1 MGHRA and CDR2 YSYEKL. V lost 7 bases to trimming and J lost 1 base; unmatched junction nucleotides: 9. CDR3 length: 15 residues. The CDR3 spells CASTPAGQANTEAFF. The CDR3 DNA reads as TGCGCCAGCACCCCCGCCGGACAGGCGAACACTGAAGCTTTCTTT.

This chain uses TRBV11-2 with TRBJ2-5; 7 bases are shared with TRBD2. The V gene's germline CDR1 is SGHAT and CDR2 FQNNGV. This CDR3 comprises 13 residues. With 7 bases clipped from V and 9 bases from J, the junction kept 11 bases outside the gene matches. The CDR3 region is CASTEGGPWAQYF. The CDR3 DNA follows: TGTGCCAGCACGGAGGGAGGGCCTTGGGCCCAGTACTTC.

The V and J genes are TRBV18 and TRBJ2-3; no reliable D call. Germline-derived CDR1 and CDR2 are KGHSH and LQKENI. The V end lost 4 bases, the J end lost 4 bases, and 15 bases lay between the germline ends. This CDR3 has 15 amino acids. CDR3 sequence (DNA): TGTGCCAGCTCACTCCGCCAGGATGGGGCAGATACGCAGTATTTT. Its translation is CASSLRQDGADTQYF.

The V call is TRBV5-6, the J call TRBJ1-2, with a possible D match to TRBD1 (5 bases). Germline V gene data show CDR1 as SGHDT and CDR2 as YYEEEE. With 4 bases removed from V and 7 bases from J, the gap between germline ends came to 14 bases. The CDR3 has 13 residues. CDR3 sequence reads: CASSLSRVAGYTF. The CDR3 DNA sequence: TGTGCCAGCAGCCTTTCCAGGGTTGCTGGCTACACCTTC.

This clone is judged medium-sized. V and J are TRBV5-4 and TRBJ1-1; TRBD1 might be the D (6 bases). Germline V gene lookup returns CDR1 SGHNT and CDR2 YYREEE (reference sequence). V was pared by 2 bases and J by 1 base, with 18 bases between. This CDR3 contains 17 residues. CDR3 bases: TGTGCCAGCAGCTTCGGGGCAAGGACAGCCTCGAACACTGAAGCTTTCTTT. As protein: CASSFGARTASNTEAFF.

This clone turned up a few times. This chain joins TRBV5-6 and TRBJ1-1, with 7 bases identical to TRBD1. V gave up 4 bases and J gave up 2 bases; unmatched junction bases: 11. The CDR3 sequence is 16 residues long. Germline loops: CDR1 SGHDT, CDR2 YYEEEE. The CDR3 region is CASSVGSVGGNTEAFF. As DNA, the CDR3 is TGTGCCAGCAGCGTTGGGAGTGTAGGGGGCAACACTGAAGCTTTCTTT.

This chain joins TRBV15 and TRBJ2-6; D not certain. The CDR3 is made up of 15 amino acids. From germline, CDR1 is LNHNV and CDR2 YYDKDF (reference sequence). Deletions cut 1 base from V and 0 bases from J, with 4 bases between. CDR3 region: CATSRVDSGANVLTF. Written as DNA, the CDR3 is TGTGCCACCAGCAGAGTGGACTCTGGGGCCAACGTCCTGACTTTC.

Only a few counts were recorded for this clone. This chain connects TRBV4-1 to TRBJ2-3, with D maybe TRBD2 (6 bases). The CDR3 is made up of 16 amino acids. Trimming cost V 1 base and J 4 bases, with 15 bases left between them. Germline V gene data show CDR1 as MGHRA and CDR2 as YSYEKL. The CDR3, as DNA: TGCGCCAGCAGCCAAGTCCCGGGACTGGGGCCAGATACGCAGTATTTT. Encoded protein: CASSQVPGLGPDTQYF.

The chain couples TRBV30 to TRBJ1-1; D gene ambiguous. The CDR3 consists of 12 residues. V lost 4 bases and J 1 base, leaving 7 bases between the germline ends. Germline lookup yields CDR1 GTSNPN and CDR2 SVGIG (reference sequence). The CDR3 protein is CAWNDGNTEAFF. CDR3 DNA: TGTGCCTGGAATGACGGGAACACTGAAGCTTTCTTT.